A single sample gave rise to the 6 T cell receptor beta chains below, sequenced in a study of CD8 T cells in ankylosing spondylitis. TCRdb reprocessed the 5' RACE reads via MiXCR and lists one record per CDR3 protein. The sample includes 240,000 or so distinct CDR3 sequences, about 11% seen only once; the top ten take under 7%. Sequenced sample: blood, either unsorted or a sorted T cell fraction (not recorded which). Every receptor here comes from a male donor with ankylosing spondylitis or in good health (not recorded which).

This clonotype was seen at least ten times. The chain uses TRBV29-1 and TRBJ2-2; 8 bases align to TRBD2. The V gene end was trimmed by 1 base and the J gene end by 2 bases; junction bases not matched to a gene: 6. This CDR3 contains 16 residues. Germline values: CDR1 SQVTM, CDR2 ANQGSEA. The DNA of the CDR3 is TGCAGCGTTGAAGTAGAGCGGGGGCCTAACACCGGGGAGCTGTTTTTT. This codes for CSVEVERGPNTGELFF.

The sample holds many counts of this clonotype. The CDR3 coding sequence is TGTGCCAGCAGCAGGGACAGGGGTGGAGACACTGAAGCTTTCTTT. Its translation is CASSRDRGGDTEAFF. The chain links TRBV12-3 or TRBV12-4 to TRBJ1-1; 10 bases line up with TRBD1. The CDR3 covers 15 residues. V dropped 6 bases and J dropped 3; count of bases not matched to a gene: 7.

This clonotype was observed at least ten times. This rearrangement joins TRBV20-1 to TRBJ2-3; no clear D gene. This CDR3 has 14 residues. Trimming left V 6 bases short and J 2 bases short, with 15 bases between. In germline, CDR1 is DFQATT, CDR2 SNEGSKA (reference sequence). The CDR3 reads CSATTPSLTDTQYF. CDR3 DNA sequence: TGCAGTGCCACGACACCTTCCCTCACAGATACGCAGTATTTT.

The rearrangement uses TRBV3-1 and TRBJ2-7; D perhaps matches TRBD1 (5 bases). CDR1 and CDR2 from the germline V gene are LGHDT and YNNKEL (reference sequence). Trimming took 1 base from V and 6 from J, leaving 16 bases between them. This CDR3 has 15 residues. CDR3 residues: CASSQVPRVEVEQYF. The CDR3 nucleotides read TGTGCCAGCAGCCAAGTTCCCAGGGTCGAGGTCGAGCAGTACTTC.

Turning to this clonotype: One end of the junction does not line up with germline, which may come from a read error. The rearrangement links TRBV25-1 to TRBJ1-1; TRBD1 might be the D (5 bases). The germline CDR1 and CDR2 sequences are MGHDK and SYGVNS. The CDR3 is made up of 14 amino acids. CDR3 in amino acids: CACSDRDPDAEAFF. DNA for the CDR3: TGTGCCTGCAGTGACCGGGACCCCGACGCTGAAGCTTTCTTT.

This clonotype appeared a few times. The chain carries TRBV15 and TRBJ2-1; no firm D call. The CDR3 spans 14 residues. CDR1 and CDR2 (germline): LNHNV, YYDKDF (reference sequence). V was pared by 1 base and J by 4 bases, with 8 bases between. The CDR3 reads CATSRAEQYNEQFF. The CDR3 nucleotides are TGTGCCACCAGCAGAGCTGAACAATACAATGAGCAGTTCTTC.